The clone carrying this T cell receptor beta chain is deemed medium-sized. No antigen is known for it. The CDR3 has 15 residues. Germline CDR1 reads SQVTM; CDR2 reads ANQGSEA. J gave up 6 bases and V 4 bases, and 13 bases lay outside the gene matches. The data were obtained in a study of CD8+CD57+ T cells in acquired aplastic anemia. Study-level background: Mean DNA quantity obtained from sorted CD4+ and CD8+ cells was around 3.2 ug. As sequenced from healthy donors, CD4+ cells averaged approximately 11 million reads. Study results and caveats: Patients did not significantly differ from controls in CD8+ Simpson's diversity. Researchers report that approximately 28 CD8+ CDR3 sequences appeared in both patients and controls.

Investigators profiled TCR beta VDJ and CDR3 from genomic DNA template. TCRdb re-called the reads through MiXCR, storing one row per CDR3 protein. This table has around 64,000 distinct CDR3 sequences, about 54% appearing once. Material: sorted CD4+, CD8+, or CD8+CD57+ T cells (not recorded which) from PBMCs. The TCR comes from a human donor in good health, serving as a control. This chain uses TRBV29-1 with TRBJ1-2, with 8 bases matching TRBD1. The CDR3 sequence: CSVAVTGGLHNGYTF. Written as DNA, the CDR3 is TGCAGCGTTGCGGTCACAGGGGGTCTTCACAATGGCTACACCTTC.